Shown below are 28 T cell receptor beta chains from a single sample sequenced in a study of Ad26.COV2.S vaccination and SARS-CoV-2 variants. Treatment indicated: roughly 20 received Ad26.COV2.S at low or high dose, single or two shots; about 5 received placebo; per-sample allocation not given. Collection of the samples took place on day 63 after the first injection of vaccine or placebo. The method was immunoSEQ multiplex PCR; TCRdb's version includes in-frame clones alone and lacks a portion of them. This table holds around 270,000 clones, 87% found once. The material was peripheral blood, obtained in a trial of Ad26.COV2.S vaccine versus placebo. The receptors stem from a person aged 18-60 years who received the Ad26.COV2.S COVID-19 vaccine or a placebo.

The chain joins TRBV2 to TRBJ1-2; D is ambiguous. The CDR3 runs to 12 residues. V was shortened by 8 bases and J by 5 bases, with 12 bases between the two germline ends. Germline CDR1 and CDR2: SNHLY and FYNNEI. CDR3 protein: CASHRENYGYTF. The CDR3 DNA reads TGTGCCAGCCACCGGGAAAATTATGGCTACACCTTC.

This clone was detected only once. The chain links TRBV19 to TRBJ1-1; a weak D match, TRBD1 (5 bases). V was shortened by 4 bases and J by 0 bases, with 12 bases between the two germline ends. The CDR3 covers 15 residues. Germline V CDR1 and CDR2: LNHDA, SQIVND (reference sequence). The CDR3 coding sequence is TGTGCCAGTAGTAGCCTATGGGGCCTGAACACTGAAGCTTTCTTT. Its translation is CASSSLWGLNTEAFF.

This clone was detected a few times. CDR3 bases: TGCGCCAGCAGCTTTGACGGAATGGGGTCCGGGGAGCTGTTTTTT. Its protein product is CASSFDGMGSGELFF. This chain connects TRBV5-1 to TRBJ2-2; D remains ambiguous. The CDR3 is made up of 15 amino acids. Germline V gives CDR1 SGHRS, CDR2 YFSETQ. V shed 2 bases and J shed 6 bases, with 14 bases lying between them.

The rearrangement uses TRBV4-3 and TRBJ1-5, with D perhaps matching TRBD1 (6 bases). The CDR3 runs to 13 residues. The germline gives CDR1 LGHNA, CDR2 YSLEER. The ends were cut back, 0 bases at V and 9 bases at J, with 9 bases in the middle. The CDR3 region has the DNA TGCGCCAGCAGCCAAGATACGACAGGGCCCCAGCATTTT. Translation gives CASSQDTTGPQHF.

The V call is TRBV19, the J call TRBJ2-3; 7 nucleotides align to TRBD2. Germline CDR1 LNHDA, CDR2 SQIVND (reference sequence). This CDR3 region has 13 residues. V trimming: 1 base; J trimming: 7 bases; junction bases outside the gene matches: 2. The CDR3 DNA is TGTGCCAGTAGTATAGCGGGGGGTCATACGCAGTATTTT. Its translation: CASSIAGGHTQYF. The complete variable domain, with remaining parts taken from reference TRBV19 and TRBJ2-3, reads DGGITQSPKYLFRKEGQNVTLSCEQNLNHDAMYWYRQDPGQGLRLIYYSQIVNDFQKGDIAEGYSVSREKKESFPLTVTSAQKNPTAFYLCASSIAGGHTQYFGPGTRLTVL.

V usage is TRBV7-9 and J usage is TRBJ2-7; D remains unclear. This CDR3 has 13 amino acids. V was trimmed by 2 bases and J by 6 bases, leaving 11 bases between them. In germline, CDR1 is SEHNR, CDR2 FQNEAQ (reference sequence). The CDR3: CASSLMGSGEQYF. CDR3 nucleotide sequence: TGTGCCAGCAGCTTAATGGGCTCGGGCGAGCAGTACTTC.

The gene calls are TRBV5-1 and TRBJ1-1; a weak D match, TRBD1 (5 bases). The CDR3 runs 16 residues. The germline V gene encodes CDR1 SGHRS and CDR2 YFSETQ. The germline V and J ends were trimmed by 0 bases and 1 base, with 13 bases remaining between them. In DNA, the CDR3 is TGCGCCAGCAGCTTGGGGTTCGGGAGGGGGAACACTGAAGCTTTCTTT. Its protein is CASSLGFGRGNTEAFF.

The chain uses TRBV11-2 and TRBJ2-1; D possibly corresponds to TRBD2 (5 bases). Germline V gene lookup returns CDR1 SGHAT and CDR2 FQNNGV. Trimming removed 8 bases from V and 8 bases from J, with 10 bases in between. The CDR3 contains 11 residues. The CDR3 here is CASRGWDEQFF. In DNA form, the CDR3 reads TGTGCCAGCCGCGGGTGGGATGAGCAGTTCTTC.

The chain carries TRBV27 and TRBJ1-6; D remains ambiguous. The CDR3 consists of 14 residues. Germline lookup yields CDR1 MNHEY and CDR2 SMNVEV (reference sequence). V was clipped by 3 bases and J by 6 bases, with 9 bases between them. The CDR3 sequence: CASSFGISNSPLHF. In nucleotides, the CDR3 is TGTGCCAGCAGTTTCGGGATTAGTAATTCACCCCTCCACTTT.

The chain combines TRBV6-2 or TRBV6-3 with TRBJ2-2, with 15 nucleotides matching TRBD2. The CDR3 has 17 amino acids. The V segment lost 6 bases and the J segment 6 bases; nucleotides outside the gene matches: 8. Germline loops: CDR1 MNHEY, CDR2 SVGEGT. The CDR3 sequence: CASSSGLAGGLAGELFF. The CDR3, as DNA: TGTGCCAGCAGCTCTGGACTAGCGGGAGGGCTCGCCGGGGAGCTGTTTTTT.

This clone was detected once. V and J are TRBV11-2 and TRBJ1-1; TRBD1 matches at 12 bases. Per the germline V gene, CDR1 is SGHAT and CDR2 is FQNNGV. The J segment lost 5 bases and the V segment lost 5 bases, leaving 12 bases of the junction unmatched. This CDR3 is built from 17 residues. The CDR3 nucleotides are TGTGCCAGCAGCAAGTCCGGGACAGGGGGCGCGGGGACTGAAGCTTTCTTT. This sequence encodes CASSKSGTGGAGTEAFF.

This clone was seen only once. This chain joins TRBV9 and TRBJ2-3; 12 nucleotides agree with TRBD2. CDR1 SGDLS and CDR2 YYNGEE come from the germline V gene. The CDR3 is 16 amino acids. V was pared by 4 bases and J by 7 bases, with 10 bases of the junction left unmatched. CDR3 amino acids: CASSSGTSGYRNTQYF. CDR3 in DNA: TGTGCCAGCAGCTCCGGGACTAGCGGGTATCGAAATACGCAGTATTTT.

This chain links TRBV5-1 with TRBJ1-2; TRBD1 aligns across 7 bases. Germline values: CDR1 SGHRS, CDR2 YFSETQ. The junction had 1 base not matched to a gene; V was cut back by 0 bases and J by 2 bases. This CDR3 spans 14 amino acids. The CDR3 loop reads CASSLAGQNYGYTF. The CDR3, as DNA: TGCGCCAGCAGCTTGGCGGGACAGAACTATGGCTACACCTTC.

The chain combines TRBV6-1 with TRBJ2-1; D not resolved. The CDR3 is 15 amino acids. The germline V gene has CDR1 MNHNS and CDR2 SASEGT. Trimming took 2 bases from V and 7 from J, leaving 15 bases between them. For the CDR3, the DNA is TGTGCCAGCAGTGAATCCGACCGATATGGGAATGAGCAGTTCTTC. This codes for CASSESDRYGNEQFF.

The table lists this clone with a few counts. The J gene is TRBJ2-7, the V gene TRBV7-9; D uncertain. The germline CDR1 and CDR2 sequences are SEHNR and FQNEAQ (reference sequence). This CDR3 is built from 15 residues. The V gene lost 0 bases and the J gene lost 0 bases, with 9 bases spanning the gap. DNA of the CDR3: TGTGCCAGCAGCTTAGCCCAGGCTACCTCCTACGAGCAGTACTTC. Its translation: CASSLAQATSYEQYF.

The V gene is TRBV19, the J gene TRBJ2-1; D is possibly TRBD2 (6 bases). This CDR3 region has 16 residues. V dropped 5 bases and J dropped 4 bases, with 18 bases sitting between them. The germline V gene has CDR1 LNHDA and CDR2 SQIVND (reference sequence). CDR3 sequence reads: CASSPLWGDIYNEQFF. CDR3 in DNA: TGTGCCAGTAGTCCCCTTTGGGGGGATATATACAATGAGCAGTTCTTC.

The rearrangement links TRBV29-1 to TRBJ1-3; possible D gene TRBD1, 6 bases. The CDR3 contains 13 residues. Germline V gene lookup returns CDR1 SQVTM and CDR2 ANQGSEA. The V gene lost 8 bases and the J gene lost 0 bases, with 11 bases spanning the gap. The CDR3 loop is CSISRGSGNTIYF. DNA of the CDR3: TGCAGCATTTCCAGGGGCTCTGGAAACACCATATATTTT.

This chain joins TRBV11-2 and TRBJ2-1; perhaps TRBD1 as D (5 bases). Per the germline V gene, CDR1 is SGHAT and CDR2 is FQNNGV. Trimming shortened V by 8 bases and J by 0 bases, and 11 bases separated the two germline ends. The CDR3 runs to 14 residues. This chain's CDR3 is CASLRGFSYNEQFF. DNA for the CDR3: TGTGCCAGCTTAAGGGGCTTCTCCTACAATGAGCAGTTCTTC.

The chain carries TRBV5-1 and TRBJ2-5, with D unclear. The CDR3 is made up of 15 amino acids. Trimming pared 0 bases from V and 3 bases from J, leaving 12 bases between. Germline CDR1 reads SGHRS; CDR2 reads YFSETQ. The CDR3 bases are TGCGCCAGCAGCTTGGCCTGGTCAGGCAAAGAGACCCAGTACTTC. This gives the protein CASSLAWSGKETQYF.

The rearrangement joins TRBV7-3 to TRBJ2-1, with 9 bases matching TRBD2. Trimming removed 5 bases from V and 6 bases from J; junction bases left unmatched: 8. Germline V gene data show CDR1 as SGHTA and CDR2 as FQGTGA. This CDR3 region has 15 residues. The CDR3 nucleotides are TGTGCCAGCAGCCAGGTGGCGGGAGGGGGCAATGAGCAGTTCTTC. Its protein product is CASSQVAGGGNEQFF. The variable domain in full, with the rest retrieved from reference TRBV7-3 and TRBJ2-1, is GAGVSQTPSNKVTEKGKYVELRCDPISGHTALYWYRQSLGQGPEFLIYFQGTGAADDSGLPNDRFFAVRPEGSVSTLKIQRTERGDSAVYLCASSQVAGGGNEQFFGPGTRLTVL.

This clone was seen a few times. The genes are TRBV19 and TRBJ1-1; the D is unclear. Germline lookup yields CDR1 LNHDA and CDR2 SQIVND (reference sequence). The ends were cut back, 6 bases at V and 1 base at J, with 12 bases in the middle. The CDR3 consists of 14 residues. The CDR3: CASRSDGSNTEAFF. The DNA of the CDR3 is TGTGCCAGTAGATCGGACGGATCGAACACTGAAGCTTTCTTT.

This sequence joins TRBV19 and TRBJ2-2; D not resolved. CDR1 and CDR2 (germline): LNHDA, SQIVND (reference sequence). Trimming took off 2 bases at V and 0 bases at J, with 7 bases between the two ends. The CDR3 is made up of 15 amino acids. The chain's CDR3 is CASSISSANTGELFF. CDR3 nucleotides: TGTGCCAGTAGTATAAGTTCCGCGAACACCGGGGAGCTGTTTTTT.

The chain uses TRBV24-1 and TRBJ1-5, with a weak D call TRBD1 (5 bases). Between the trimmed V and J ends, which lost 1 base and 4 bases, there was a span of 22 bases. The CDR3 loop spans 19 amino acids. CDR1 and CDR2 from the germline V gene are KGHDR and SFDVKD. In DNA form, the CDR3 reads TGTGCCACCAGTGATTTCCCCCTTCAGACAGCCCAGAGGAATCAGCCCCAGCATTTT. Translated, it gives CATSDFPLQTAQRNQPQHF.

The chain combines TRBV5-1 with TRBJ1-1; the D gene is possibly TRBD1 (5 bases). V was clipped by 4 bases and J by 3 bases, with 16 bases between them. Germline CDR1 is SGHRS and CDR2 is YFSETQ. The CDR3 spans 15 residues. The CDR3, as DNA: TGCGCCAGCAGCCCAGGGAGAAGTCGGGACACTGAAGCTTTCTTT. Translation: CASSPGRSRDTEAFF.

This clone was seen a handful of times. This chain connects TRBV30 to TRBJ2-5, with 10 nucleotides matching TRBD1. The CDR3 runs to 15 residues. Trimming cost V 3 bases and J 4 bases; bases outside gene matches: 8. In germline, CDR1 is GTSNPN, CDR2 SVGIG (reference sequence). CDR3 bases: TGTGCCTGGAGAGCCGGGACAGGGGTTCGAGAGACCCAGTACTTC. Encoded protein: CAWRAGTGVRETQYF. The whole variable domain, remainder taken from reference TRBV30 and TRBJ2-5, is SQTIHQWPATLVQPVGSPLSLECTVEGTSNPNLYWYRQAAGRGLQLLFYSVGIGQISSEVPQNLSASRPQDRQFILSSKKLLLSDSGFYLCAWRAGTGVRETQYFGPGTRLLVL.

The genes are TRBV10-3 and TRBJ1-1; no reliable D call. CDR1 and CDR2 (germline): ENHRY, SYGVKD. The CDR3 is made up of 16 amino acids. V lost 0 bases and J 1 base, leaving 12 bases between the germline ends. CDR3 protein: CAISESVTVENTEAFF. In DNA form, the CDR3 reads TGTGCCATCAGTGAGTCGGTCACAGTGGAGAACACTGAAGCTTTCTTT.

The V call is TRBV3-1 (or the pseudogene TRBV3-2), the J call TRBJ2-2; D is unresolved. This CDR3 region has 11 residues. Trimming left V 5 bases short and J 5 bases short, with 3 bases between. Germline V gene sequence: CDR1 LGHDT, CDR2 YNNKEL (reference sequence). The CDR3 nucleotides are TGTGCCAGCAGCACAACCGGGGAGCTGTTTTTT. This translates into CASSTTGELFF.

This clone was found a few times. This rearrangement joins TRBV30 to TRBJ2-2, with 7 bases lining up with TRBD1. Germline lookup yields CDR1 GTSNPN and CDR2 SVGIG (reference sequence). J gave up 0 bases and V 3 bases, and 7 bases lay outside the gene matches. The CDR3 contains 16 residues. CDR3 region: CAWRPGTDPNTGELFF. In DNA form, the CDR3 reads TGTGCCTGGAGGCCGGGGACAGACCCGAACACCGGGGAGCTGTTTTTT.